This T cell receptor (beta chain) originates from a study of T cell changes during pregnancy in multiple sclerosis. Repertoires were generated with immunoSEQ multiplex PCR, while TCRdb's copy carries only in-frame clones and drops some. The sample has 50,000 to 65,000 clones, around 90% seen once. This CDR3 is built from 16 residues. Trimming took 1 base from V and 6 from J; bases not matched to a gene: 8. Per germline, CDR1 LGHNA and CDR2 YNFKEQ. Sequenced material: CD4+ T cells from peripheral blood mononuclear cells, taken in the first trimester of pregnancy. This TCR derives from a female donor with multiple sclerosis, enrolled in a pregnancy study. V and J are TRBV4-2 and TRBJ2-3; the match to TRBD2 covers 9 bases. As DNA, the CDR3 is TGTGCCAGCAGCCAAGCCGCCGGCGGGAGGGTGGATACGCAGTATTTT. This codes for CASSQAAGGRVDTQYF.